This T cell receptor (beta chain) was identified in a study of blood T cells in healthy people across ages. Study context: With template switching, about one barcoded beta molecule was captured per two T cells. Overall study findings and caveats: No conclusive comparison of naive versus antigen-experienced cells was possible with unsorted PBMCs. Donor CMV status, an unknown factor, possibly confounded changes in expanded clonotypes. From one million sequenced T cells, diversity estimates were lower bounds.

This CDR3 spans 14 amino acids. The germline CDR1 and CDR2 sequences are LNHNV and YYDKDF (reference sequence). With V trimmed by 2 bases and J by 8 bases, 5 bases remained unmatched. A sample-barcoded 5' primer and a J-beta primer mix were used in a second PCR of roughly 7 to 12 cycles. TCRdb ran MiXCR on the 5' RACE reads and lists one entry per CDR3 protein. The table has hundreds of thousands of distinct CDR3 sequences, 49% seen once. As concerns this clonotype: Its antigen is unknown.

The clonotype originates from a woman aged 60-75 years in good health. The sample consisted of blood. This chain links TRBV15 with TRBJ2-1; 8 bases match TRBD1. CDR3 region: CATSRPLRGHEQFF. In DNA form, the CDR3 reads TGTGCCACCAGCAGACCCCTCAGGGGGCATGAGCAGTTCTTC.